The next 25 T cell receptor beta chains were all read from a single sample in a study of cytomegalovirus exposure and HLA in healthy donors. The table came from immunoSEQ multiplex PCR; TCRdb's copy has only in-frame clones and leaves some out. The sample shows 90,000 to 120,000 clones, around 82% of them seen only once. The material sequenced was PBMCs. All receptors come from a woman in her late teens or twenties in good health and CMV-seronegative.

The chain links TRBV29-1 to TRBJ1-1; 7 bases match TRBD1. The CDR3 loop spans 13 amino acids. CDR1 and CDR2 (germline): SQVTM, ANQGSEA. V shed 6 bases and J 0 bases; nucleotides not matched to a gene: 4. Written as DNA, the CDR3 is TGCAGCGTATCGGGACAGATGAACACTGAAGCTTTCTTT. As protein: CSVSGQMNTEAFF.

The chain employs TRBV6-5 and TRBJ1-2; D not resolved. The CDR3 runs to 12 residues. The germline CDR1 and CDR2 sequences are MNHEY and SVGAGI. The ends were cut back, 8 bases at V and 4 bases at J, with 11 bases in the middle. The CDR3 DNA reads TGTGCCAGCTACGGGTCCTTCTATGGCTACACCTTC. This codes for CASYGSFYGYTF.

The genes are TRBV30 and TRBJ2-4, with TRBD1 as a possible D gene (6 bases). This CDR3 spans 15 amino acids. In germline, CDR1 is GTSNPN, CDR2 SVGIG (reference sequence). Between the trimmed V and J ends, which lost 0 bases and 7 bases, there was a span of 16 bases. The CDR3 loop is CAWSVWDWGLNIQYF. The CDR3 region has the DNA TGTGCCTGGAGTGTATGGGATTGGGGGCTGAACATTCAGTACTTC.

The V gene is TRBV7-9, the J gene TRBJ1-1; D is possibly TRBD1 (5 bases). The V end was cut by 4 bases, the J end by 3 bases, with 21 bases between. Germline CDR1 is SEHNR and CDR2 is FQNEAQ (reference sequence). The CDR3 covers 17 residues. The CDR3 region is CASSSTIIRASDTEAFF. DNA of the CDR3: TGTGCCAGCAGCTCCACCATCATCAGGGCATCGGACACTGAAGCTTTCTTT.

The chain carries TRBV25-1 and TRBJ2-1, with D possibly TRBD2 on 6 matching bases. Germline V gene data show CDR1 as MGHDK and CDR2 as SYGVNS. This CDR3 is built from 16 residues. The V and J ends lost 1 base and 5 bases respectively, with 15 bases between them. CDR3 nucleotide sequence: TGTGCCAGCAGTGAATCCGGGACCGGGGGTGACAATGAGCAGTTCTTC. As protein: CASSESGTGGDNEQFF.

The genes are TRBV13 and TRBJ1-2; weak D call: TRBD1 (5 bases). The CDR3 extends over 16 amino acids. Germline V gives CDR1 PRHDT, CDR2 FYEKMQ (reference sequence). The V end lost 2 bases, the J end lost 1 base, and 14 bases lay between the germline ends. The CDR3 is CASSLRPSTDNYGYTF. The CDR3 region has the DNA TGTGCCAGCAGCTTAAGACCATCGACAGATAACTATGGCTACACCTTC.

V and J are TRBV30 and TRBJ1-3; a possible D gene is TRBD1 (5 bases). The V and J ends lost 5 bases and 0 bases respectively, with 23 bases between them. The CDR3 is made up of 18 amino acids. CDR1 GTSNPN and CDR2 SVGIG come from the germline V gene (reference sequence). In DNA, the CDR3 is TGTGCCTGGGCCCCAGTCGGCGGGGGAAGGGTCTCTGGAAACACCATATATTTT. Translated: CAWAPVGGGRVSGNTIYF.

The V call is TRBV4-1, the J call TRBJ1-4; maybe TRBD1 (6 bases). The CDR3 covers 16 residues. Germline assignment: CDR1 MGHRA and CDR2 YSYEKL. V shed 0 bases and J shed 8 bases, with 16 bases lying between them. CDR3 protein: CASSQEGSGVDEKLFF. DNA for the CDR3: TGCGCCAGCAGCCAAGAAGGGTCAGGGGTCGACGAAAAACTGTTTTTT.

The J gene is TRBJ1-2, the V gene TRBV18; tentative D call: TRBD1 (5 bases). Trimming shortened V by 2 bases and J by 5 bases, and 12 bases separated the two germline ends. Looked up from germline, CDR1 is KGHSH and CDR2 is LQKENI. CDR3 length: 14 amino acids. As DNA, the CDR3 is TGTGCCAGCTCACCAGACTCGGCAGGGTATGGCTACACCTTC. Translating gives CASSPDSAGYGYTF.

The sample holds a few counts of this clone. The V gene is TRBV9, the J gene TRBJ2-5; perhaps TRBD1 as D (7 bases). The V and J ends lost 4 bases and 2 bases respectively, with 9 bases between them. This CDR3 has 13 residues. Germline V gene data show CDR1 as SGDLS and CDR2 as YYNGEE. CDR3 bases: TGTGCCAGCAGCCCAGGGGGGCAAGAGACCCAGTACTTC. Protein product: CASSPGGQETQYF.

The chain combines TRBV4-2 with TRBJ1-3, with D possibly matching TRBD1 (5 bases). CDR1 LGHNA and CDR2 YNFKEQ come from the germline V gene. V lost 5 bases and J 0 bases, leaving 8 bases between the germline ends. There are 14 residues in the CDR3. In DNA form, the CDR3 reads TGTGCCAGCAGCACAGGCATCTCTGGAAACACCATATATTTT. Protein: CASSTGISGNTIYF.

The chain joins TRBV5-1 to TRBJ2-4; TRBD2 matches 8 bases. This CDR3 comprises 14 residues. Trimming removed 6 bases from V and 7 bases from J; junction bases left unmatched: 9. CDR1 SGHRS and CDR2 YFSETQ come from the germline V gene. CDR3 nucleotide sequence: TGCGCCAGCACCCGTTCCGGGGGGGGGAACATTCAGTACTTC. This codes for CASTRSGGGNIQYF.

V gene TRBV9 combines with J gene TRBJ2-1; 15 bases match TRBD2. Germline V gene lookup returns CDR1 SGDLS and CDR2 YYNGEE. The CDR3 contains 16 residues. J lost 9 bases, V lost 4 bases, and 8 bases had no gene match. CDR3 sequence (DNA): TGTGCCAGCAGCTACGGGCCGGGACTAGCGGGGGGTGAGCAGTTCTTC. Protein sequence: CASSYGPGLAGGEQFF.

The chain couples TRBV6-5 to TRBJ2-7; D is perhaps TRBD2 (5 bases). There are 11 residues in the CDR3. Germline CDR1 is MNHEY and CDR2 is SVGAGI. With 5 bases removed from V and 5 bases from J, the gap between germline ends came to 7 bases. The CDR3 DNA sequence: TGTGCCAGCAGTACGGGGAACGAGCAGTACTTC. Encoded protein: CASSTGNEQYF.

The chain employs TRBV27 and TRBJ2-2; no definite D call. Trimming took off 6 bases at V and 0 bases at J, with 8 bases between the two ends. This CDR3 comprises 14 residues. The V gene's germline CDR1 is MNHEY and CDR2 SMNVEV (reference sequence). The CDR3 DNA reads TGTGCCAGCAGGTGGCTAGCGAACACCGGGGAGCTGTTTTTT. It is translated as CASRWLANTGELFF.

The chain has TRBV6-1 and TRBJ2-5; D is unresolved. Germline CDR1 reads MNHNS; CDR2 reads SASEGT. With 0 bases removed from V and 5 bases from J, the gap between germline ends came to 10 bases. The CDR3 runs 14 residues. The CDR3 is CASSEAYLPETQYF. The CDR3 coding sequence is TGTGCCAGCAGTGAAGCCTACCTCCCCGAGACCCAGTACTTC.

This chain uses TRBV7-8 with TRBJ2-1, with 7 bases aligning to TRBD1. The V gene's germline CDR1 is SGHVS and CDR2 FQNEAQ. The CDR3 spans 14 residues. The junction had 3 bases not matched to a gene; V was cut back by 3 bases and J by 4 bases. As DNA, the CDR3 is TGTGCCAGCAGCTTCGGGACAGCTTACAATGAGCAGTTCTTC. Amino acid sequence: CASSFGTAYNEQFF.

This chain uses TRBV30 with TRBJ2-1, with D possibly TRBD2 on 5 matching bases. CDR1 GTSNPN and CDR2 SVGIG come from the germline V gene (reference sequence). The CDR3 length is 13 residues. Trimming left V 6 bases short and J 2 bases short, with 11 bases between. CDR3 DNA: TGTGCCTGCAGAGGGCGGACCTACAATGAGCAGTTCTTC. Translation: CACRGRTYNEQFF. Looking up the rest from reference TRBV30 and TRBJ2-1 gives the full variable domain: SQTIHQWPATLVQPVGSPLSLECTVEGTSNPNLYWYRQAAGRGLQLLFYSVGIGQISSEVPQNLSASRPQDRQFILSSKKLLLSDSGFYLCACRGRTYNEQFFGPGTRLTVL.

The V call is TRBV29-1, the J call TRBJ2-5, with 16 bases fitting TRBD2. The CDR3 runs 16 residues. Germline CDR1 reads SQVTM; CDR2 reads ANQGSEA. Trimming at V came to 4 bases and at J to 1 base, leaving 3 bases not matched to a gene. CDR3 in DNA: TGCAGCGTTGGAGGGACTAGCGGGGGGGCCCAAGAGACCCAGTACTTC. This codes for CSVGGTSGGAQETQYF.

This CDR3 is CASSPTREVNTQYF. The CDR3 DNA sequence: TGTGCCAGCTCACCGACTCGCGAGGTGAATACGCAGTATTTT. The V call is TRBV18, the J call TRBJ2-3; D is ambiguous. The length of the CDR3 is 14 residues. Looked up from germline, CDR1 is KGHSH and CDR2 is LQKENI. Trimming removed 3 bases from V and 7 bases from J, with 14 bases in between.

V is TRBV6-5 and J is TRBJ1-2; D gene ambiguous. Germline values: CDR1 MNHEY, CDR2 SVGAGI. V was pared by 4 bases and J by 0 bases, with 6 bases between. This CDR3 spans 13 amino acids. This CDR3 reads CASSFRSNYGYTF. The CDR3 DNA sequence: TGTGCCAGCAGTTTCAGGTCTAACTATGGCTACACCTTC.

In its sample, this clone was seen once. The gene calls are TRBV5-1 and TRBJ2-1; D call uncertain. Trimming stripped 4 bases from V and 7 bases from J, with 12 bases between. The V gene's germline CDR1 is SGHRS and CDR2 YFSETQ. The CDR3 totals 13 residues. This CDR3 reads CASSPESPNEQFF. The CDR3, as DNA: TGCGCCAGCAGCCCGGAGAGTCCAAATGAGCAGTTCTTC.

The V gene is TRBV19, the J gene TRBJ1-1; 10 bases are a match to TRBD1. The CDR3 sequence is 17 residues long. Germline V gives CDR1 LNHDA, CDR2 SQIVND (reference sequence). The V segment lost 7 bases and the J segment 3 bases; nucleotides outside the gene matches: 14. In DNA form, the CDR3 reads TGTGCCAGTACCATGGGGACAGGGGTTTTGGCGGACACTGAAGCTTTCTTT. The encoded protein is CASTMGTGVLADTEAFF.

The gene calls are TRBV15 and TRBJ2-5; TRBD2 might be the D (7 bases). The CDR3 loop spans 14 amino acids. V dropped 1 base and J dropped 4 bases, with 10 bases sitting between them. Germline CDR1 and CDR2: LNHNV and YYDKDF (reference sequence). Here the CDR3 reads CATSRGGGRETQYF. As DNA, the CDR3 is TGTGCCACCAGCAGAGGGGGGGGCAGAGAGACCCAGTACTTC. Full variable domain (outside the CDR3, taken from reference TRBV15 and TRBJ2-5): DAMVIQNPRYQVTQFGKPVTLSCSQTLNHNVMYWYQQKSSQAPKLLFHYYDKDFNNEADTPDNFQSRRPNTSFCFLDIRSPGLGDTAMYLCATSRGGGRETQYFGPGTRLLVL.

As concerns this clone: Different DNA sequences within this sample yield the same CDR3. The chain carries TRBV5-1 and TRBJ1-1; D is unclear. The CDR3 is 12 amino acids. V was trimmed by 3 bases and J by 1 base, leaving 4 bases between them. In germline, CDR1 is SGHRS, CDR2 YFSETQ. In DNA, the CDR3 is TGCGCCAGCAGCTCAGGGAACACTGAAGCTTTCTTT. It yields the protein CASSSGNTEAFF.